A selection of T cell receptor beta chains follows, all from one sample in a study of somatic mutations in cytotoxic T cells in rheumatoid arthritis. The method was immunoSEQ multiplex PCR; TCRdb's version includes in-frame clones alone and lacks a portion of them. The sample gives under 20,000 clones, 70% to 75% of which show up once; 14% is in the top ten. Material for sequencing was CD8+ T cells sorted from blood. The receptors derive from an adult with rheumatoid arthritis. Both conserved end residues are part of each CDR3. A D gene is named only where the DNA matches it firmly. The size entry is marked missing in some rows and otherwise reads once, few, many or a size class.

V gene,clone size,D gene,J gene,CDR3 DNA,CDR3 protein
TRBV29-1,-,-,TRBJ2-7,TGCAGCGTGAGCCGGGGCCCATCCTACGAGCAGTACTTC,CSVSRGPSYEQYF
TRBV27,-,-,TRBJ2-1,TGTGCCAGCAGTTTTGAGGGGTACAATGAGCAGTTCTTC,CASSFEGYNEQFF
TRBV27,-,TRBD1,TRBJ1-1,TGTGCCAGCAGTATACAGGGGGGGGACACTGAAGCTTTCTTT,CASSIQGGDTEAFF
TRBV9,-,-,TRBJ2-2,TGTGCCAGCAGCGCCCTTGTTCCCGGGGAGCTGTTTTTT,CASSALVPGELFF
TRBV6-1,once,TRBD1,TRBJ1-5,TGTGCCAGCAGTCCTCGGGACAGCGGCCCACAGCCCCAGCATTTT,CASSPRDSGPQPQHF
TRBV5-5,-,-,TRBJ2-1,TGTGCCAGCAGCTTGTTTTCTGGAGCGACCCTGGACCATGAGCAGTTCTTC,CASSLFSGATLDHEQFF
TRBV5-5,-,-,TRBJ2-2,TGTGCCAGCACCGTCGACAGGAACACCGGGGAGCTGTTTTTT,CASTVDRNTGELFF
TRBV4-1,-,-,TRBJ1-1,TGCGCCAGCAGCCAAGGGGGGAATGAAGCTTTCTTT,CASSQGGNEAFF
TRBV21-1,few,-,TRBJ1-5,TGTGCCAGCAGCTCCCGAAATCAGCCCCAGCATTTT,CASSSRNQPQHF
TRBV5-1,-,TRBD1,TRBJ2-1,TGCGCCAGCAGCTTGGCGAGACAGGGCAACAATGAGCAGTTCTTC,CASSLARQGNNEQFF
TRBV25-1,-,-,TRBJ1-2,TGTGCCAGCAGTGAATATTCGGCGAATTATGGCTACACCTTC,CASSEYSANYGYTF
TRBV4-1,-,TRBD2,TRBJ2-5,TGCGCCAGCAGCCAAGTGGCAGCTAGCGGGGGGGCTAAAGAGACCCAGTACTTC,CASSQVAASGGAKETQYF
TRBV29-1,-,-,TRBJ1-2,TGCAGCGTTGAAGTTCAAAGCCCTACTCCAGCTAACTATGGCTACACCTTC,CSVEVQSPTPANYGYTF
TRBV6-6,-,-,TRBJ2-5,TGTGCCAGCAGTTACTCGTCTGCAGATGAGTACTTC,CASSYSSADEYF
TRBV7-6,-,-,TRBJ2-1,TGTGCCAGCAGCCCTAGCGTCGAGCAGTTCTTC,CASSPSVEQFF
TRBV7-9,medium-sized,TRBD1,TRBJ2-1,TGTGCCAGCAGCTTAGCCGGACAGGGTATCTCCTACAATGAGCAGTTCTTC,CASSLAGQGISYNEQFF